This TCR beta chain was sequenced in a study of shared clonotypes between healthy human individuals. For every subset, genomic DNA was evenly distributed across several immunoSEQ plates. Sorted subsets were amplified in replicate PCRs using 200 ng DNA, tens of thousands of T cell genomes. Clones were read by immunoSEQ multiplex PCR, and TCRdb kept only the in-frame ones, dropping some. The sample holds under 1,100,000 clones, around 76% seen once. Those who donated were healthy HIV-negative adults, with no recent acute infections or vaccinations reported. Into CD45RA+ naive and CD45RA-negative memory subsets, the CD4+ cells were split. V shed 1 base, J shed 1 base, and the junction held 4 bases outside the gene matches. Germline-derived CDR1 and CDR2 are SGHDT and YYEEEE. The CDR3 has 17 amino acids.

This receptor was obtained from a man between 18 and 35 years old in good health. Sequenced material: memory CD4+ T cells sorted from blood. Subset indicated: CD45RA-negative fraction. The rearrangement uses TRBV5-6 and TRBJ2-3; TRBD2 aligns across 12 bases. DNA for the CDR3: TGTGCCAGCAGCTTGACTAGCGGGGGGAAAGGCACAGATACGCAGTATTTT. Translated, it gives CASSLTSGGKGTDTQYF. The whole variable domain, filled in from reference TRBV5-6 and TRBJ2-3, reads DAGVTQSPTHLIKTRGQQVTLRCSPKSGHDTVSWYQQALGQGPQFIFQYYEEEERQRGNFPDRFSGHQFPNYSSELNVNALLLGDSALYLCASSLTSGGKGTDTQYFGPGTRLTVL.